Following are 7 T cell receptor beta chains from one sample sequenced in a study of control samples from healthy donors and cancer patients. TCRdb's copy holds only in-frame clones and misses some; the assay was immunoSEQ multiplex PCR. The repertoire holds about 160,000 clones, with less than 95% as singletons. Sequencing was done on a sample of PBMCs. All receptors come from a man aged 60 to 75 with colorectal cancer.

The CDR3 nucleotides are TGTGCCAGCAGTGAAGCGATGAAGGACGGCTACACCTTC. Protein product: CASSEAMKDGYTF. V gene TRBV2 combines with J gene TRBJ1-2; D not resolved. The CDR3 is made up of 13 amino acids. CDR1 is SNHLY, CDR2 FYNNEI, per germline. The V gene lost 0 bases and the J gene lost 8 bases, with 10 bases spanning the gap. Supplemented by reference TRBV2 and TRBJ1-2, the full variable domain reads EPEVTQTPSHQVTQMGQEVILRCVPISNHLYFYWYRQILGQKVEFLVSFYNNEISEKSEIFDDQFSVERPDGSNFTLKIRSTKLEDSAMYFCASSEAMKDGYTFGSGTRLTVV.

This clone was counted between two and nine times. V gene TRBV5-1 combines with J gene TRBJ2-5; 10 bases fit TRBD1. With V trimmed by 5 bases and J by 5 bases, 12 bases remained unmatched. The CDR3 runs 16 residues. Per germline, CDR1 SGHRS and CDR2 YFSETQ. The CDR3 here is CASRVARDRGQETQYF. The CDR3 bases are TGCGCCAGCAGGGTCGCCAGAGACAGGGGGCAGGAGACCCAGTACTTC.

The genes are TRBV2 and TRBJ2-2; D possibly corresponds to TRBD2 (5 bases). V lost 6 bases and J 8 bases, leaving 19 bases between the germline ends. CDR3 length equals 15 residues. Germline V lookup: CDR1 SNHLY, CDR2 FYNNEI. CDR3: CASRADGSTGGELFF. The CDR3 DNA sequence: TGTGCCAGCAGGGCGGACGGCTCAACGGGGGGGGAGCTGTTTTTT. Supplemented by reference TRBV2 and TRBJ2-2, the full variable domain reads EPEVTQTPSHQVTQMGQEVILRCVPISNHLYFYWYRQILGQKVEFLVSFYNNEISEKSEIFDDQFSVERPDGSNFTLKIRSTKLEDSAMYFCASRADGSTGGELFFGEGSRLTVL.

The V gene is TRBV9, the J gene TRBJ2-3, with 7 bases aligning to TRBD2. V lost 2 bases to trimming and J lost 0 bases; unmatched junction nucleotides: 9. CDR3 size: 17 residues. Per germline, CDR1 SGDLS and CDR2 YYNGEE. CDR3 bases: TGTGCCAGCAGCGTGGACGGGGGGATTACTAGCACAGATACGCAGTATTTT. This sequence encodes CASSVDGGITSTDTQYF.

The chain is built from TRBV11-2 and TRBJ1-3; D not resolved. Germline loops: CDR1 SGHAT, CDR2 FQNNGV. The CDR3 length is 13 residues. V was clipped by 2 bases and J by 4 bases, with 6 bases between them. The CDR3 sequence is CASSLSEGNTIYF. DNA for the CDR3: TGTGCCAGCAGCTTAAGTGAGGGAAACACCATATATTTT.

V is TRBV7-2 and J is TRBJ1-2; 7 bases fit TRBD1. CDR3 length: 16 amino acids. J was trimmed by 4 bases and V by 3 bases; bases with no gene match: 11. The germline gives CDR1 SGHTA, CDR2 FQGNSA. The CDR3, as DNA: TGTGCCAGCAGCTTGGCTTCCAGGGGGGTTGGCTATGGCTACACCTTC. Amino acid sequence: CASSLASRGVGYGYTF.

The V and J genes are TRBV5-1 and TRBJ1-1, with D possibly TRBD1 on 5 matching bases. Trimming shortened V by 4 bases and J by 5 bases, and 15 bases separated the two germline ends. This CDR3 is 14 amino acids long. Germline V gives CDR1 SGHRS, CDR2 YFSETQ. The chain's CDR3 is CASSASGTATEAFF. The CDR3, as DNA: TGCGCCAGCAGCGCCTCCGGGACTGCGACTGAAGCTTTCTTT.